This T cell receptor (beta chain) was found in a study of CD8+ T cells in alopecia areata. After isolation, RNA underwent reverse transcription to generate cDNA as the sequencing template. TCRdb's table, derived via immunoSEQ multiplex PCR, lists solely in-frame clones and lacks some. The sample yields 90,000 to 150,000 clones, 53% seen once. Documented treatment: oral pan-JAK inhibitor, 5-10 mg twice daily. Obtained from alopecia areata patients were lesional scalp punch biopsies along with peripheral blood. Both CD4+ and CD8+ T cells were separated by sorting PBMCs. Germline V gives CDR1 LNHDA, CDR2 SQIVND (reference sequence). Trimming took off 6 bases at V and 0 bases at J, with 6 bases between the two ends. There are 14 residues in the CDR3.

The sample in question was CD4+ T cells sorted from blood, obtained at week 4, from a patient treated with tofacitinib. The chain couples TRBV19 to TRBJ1-6; D ambiguous. This clonotype was sampled from a human donor with alopecia areata. This CDR3 reads CASRPSSYNSPLHF. CDR3 nucleotide sequence: TGTGCCAGTAGGCCCAGCTCCTATAATTCACCCCTCCACTTT.